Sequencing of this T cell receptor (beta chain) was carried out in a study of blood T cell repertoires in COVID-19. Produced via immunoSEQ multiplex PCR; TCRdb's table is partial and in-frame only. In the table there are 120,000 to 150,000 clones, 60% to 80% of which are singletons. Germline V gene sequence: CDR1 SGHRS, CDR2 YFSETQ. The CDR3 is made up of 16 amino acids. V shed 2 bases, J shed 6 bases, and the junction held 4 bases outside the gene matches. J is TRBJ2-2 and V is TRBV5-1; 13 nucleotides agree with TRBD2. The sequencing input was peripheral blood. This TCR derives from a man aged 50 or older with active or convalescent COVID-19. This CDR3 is CASSFSLAGGSGELFF. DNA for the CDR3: TGCGCCAGCAGCTTTTCACTAGCGGGAGGGTCCGGGGAGCTGTTTTTT.